The 24 T cell receptor beta chains in this list originate from one sample, sequenced in a study of blood T cell repertoires in COVID-19. Clones were sequenced by immunoSEQ multiplex PCR, and TCRdb holds only the in-frame ones, with some missing. Of 300,000 to 450,000 clones in the sample, approximately 81% are singletons; the top ten hold approximately 3.6%. Sequenced sample: peripheral blood. The receptors were gathered from a young woman with acute or convalescent COVID-19.

V is TRBV11-2 and J is TRBJ2-4, with 7 nucleotides matching TRBD1. CDR3 length equals 16 residues. The V segment lost 3 bases and the J segment 2 bases; nucleotides outside the gene matches: 7. Germline assignment: CDR1 SGHAT and CDR2 FQNNGV. CDR3 bases: TGTGCCAGCAGCTTCCCAACGACAGGGCCCAAAAACATTCAGTACTTC. It specifies CASSFPTTGPKNIQYF.

The V call is TRBV29-1, the J call TRBJ2-7; 11 nucleotides line up with TRBD1. J gave up 5 bases and V 4 bases, and 1 base lay outside the gene matches. Germline V gene lookup returns CDR1 SQVTM and CDR2 ANQGSEA. CDR3 length: 12 residues. The DNA for the CDR3 is TGCAGCGTTGGGACAGGGGGCGACGAGCAGTACTTC. It is translated as CSVGTGGDEQYF.

The V call is TRBV3-1 (or the pseudogene TRBV3-2), the J call TRBJ1-6; the D is unclear. Germline V gene lookup returns CDR1 LGHDT and CDR2 YNNKEL (reference sequence). V lost 0 bases and J lost 0, with 15 bases in between. The CDR3 spans 19 residues. CDR3: CASSQEEKQGSSYNSPLHF. CDR3 sequence (DNA): TGTGCCAGCAGCCAAGAAGAGAAACAAGGGAGCTCCTATAATTCACCCCTCCACTTT.

The gene calls are TRBV28 and TRBJ1-1; the D is unclear. CDR3 length equals 14 residues. CDR1 MDHEN and CDR2 SYDVKM come from the germline V gene. V lost 3 bases and J 2 bases, leaving 10 bases between the germline ends. CDR3 sequence (DNA): TGTGCCAGCAGTTTTTTGCGGGGAAACACTGAAGCTTTCTTT. Residues: CASSFLRGNTEAFF.

The chain recombines TRBV24-1 with TRBJ2-5; D may be TRBD1 (5 bases). The CDR3 contains 15 residues. V lost 5 bases, J lost 0 bases, and 12 bases lay in between. CDR1 and CDR2 from the germline V gene are KGHDR and SFDVKD. DNA of the CDR3: TGTGCCACCAGTGCTACAAGGGGCCACCAAGAGACCCAGTACTTC. This translates into CATSATRGHQETQYF.

CDR3 nucleotides: TGCGCCAGCCGGGCGTGGGAGGGCCTGGGGAATGAGCAGTTCTTC. Amino acids: CASRAWEGLGNEQFF. The genes are TRBV5-1 and TRBJ2-1; TRBD2 matches 7 bases. The CDR3 extends over 15 amino acids. Germline trimming cut 7 bases from V and 7 bases from J; bases unmatched to any gene: 14. The germline CDR1 and CDR2 sequences are SGHRS and YFSETQ.

This rearrangement joins TRBV7-6 to TRBJ2-7; possible D gene TRBD1, 6 bases. With 4 bases removed from V and 6 bases from J, the gap between germline ends came to 22 bases. CDR1 is SGHVS, CDR2 FNYEAQ, per germline. This CDR3 comprises 16 residues. The CDR3 DNA reads TGTGCCAGCAGCTCTTACCCACAGGGTAAATCTGGCGAGCAGTACTTC. Its protein product is CASSSYPQGKSGEQYF.

This clone was found many times. The chain links TRBV7-9 to TRBJ1-3; no clear D gene. Trimming stripped 5 bases from V and 7 bases from J, with 18 bases between. Germline V gene sequence: CDR1 SEHNR, CDR2 FQNEAQ (reference sequence). CDR3 size: 15 residues. This chain's CDR3 is CASSPKVRVGNTIYF. In DNA form, the CDR3 reads TGTGCCAGCAGCCCTAAGGTCCGGGTTGGGAACACCATATATTTT.

The V and J genes are TRBV9 and TRBJ2-2; tentative D call: TRBD1 (6 bases). Germline CDR1 and CDR2: SGDLS and YYNGEE. The V end lost 4 bases, the J end lost 1 base, and 14 bases lay between the germline ends. This CDR3 comprises 16 residues. In DNA, the CDR3 is TGTGCCAGCAGCCCACGGGACACACAGAACACCGGGGAGCTGTTTTTT. Translating gives CASSPRDTQNTGELFF.

The V call is TRBV7-2, the J call TRBJ1-1; D is undetermined. V shed 2 bases and J shed 6 bases, with 13 bases lying between them. This CDR3 region has 14 residues. In germline, CDR1 is SGHTA, CDR2 FQGNSA. The CDR3 here is CASSLRFRGPEAFF. The CDR3 nucleotides are TGTGCCAGCAGCTTACGATTCCGGGGTCCTGAAGCTTTCTTT.

The chain has TRBV10-1 and TRBJ2-2; D possibly corresponds to TRBD1 (5 bases). Trimming removed 6 bases from V and 0 bases from J, with 11 bases in between. This CDR3 spans 15 amino acids. In germline, CDR1 is WNHNN, CDR2 SYGVQD (reference sequence). In DNA form, the CDR3 reads TGCGCCAGCAGCCAGGGCTCCGCGAACACCGGGGAGCTGTTTTTT. Protein: CASSQGSANTGELFF.

The chain couples TRBV11-2 to TRBJ2-2; D uncertain. CDR1 SGHAT and CDR2 FQNNGV come from the germline V gene. Deletions cut 1 base from V and 0 bases from J, with 9 bases between. This CDR3 is built from 16 residues. As DNA, the CDR3 is TGTGCCAGCAGCTTAGGCGGCCACACGAACACCGGGGAGCTGTTTTTT. This codes for CASSLGGHTNTGELFF.

J is TRBJ1-5 and V is TRBV10-3, with 8 bases matching TRBD1. The CDR3 is made up of 14 amino acids. Trimming cost V 5 bases and J 5 bases; bases outside gene matches: 5. CDR1 is ENHRY, CDR2 SYGVKD, per germline. The CDR3 nucleotides are TGTGCCATCAGTAGGACAGGGATGGATCAGCCCCAGCATTTT. Residues: CAISRTGMDQPQHF.

This chain uses TRBV5-6 with TRBJ2-7; possible D gene TRBD2, 5 bases. The germline V gene has CDR1 SGHDT and CDR2 YYEEEE. The CDR3 is made up of 14 amino acids. Trimming removed 4 bases from V and 2 bases from J, with 13 bases in between. In DNA, the CDR3 is TGTGCCAGCAGCGTGCTCGGGGAGACCTACGAGCAGTACTTC. Residues: CASSVLGETYEQYF.

The chain joins TRBV29-1 to TRBJ1-3; D gene ambiguous. There are 15 residues in the CDR3. Between the trimmed V and J ends, which lost 4 bases and 0 bases, there was a span of 13 bases. Germline values: CDR1 SQVTM, CDR2 ANQGSEA. The CDR3 coding sequence is TGCAGCGTTGCCTACAGACCTACCTCTGGAAACACCATATATTTT. Translating gives CSVAYRPTSGNTIYF.

This clone has a handful of counts. The V and J genes are TRBV30 and TRBJ1-4, with D perhaps TRBD1 (6 bases). Germline values: CDR1 GTSNPN, CDR2 SVGIG (reference sequence). The CDR3 is 15 amino acids. Trimming stripped 2 bases from V and 1 base from J, with 11 bases between. In DNA, the CDR3 is TGTGCCTGGAGTCTGTTAGGGGGAACTAATGAAAAACTGTTTTTT. This codes for CAWSLLGGTNEKLFF.

The chain is built from TRBV28 and TRBJ2-3; possible D gene TRBD1, 5 bases. The germline V gene has CDR1 MDHEN and CDR2 SYDVKM. This CDR3 is built from 17 residues. The V end was cut by 4 bases, the J end by 0 bases, with 17 bases between. The CDR3 DNA reads TGTGCCAGCAGTTCACAGGTAACGGCGACTAGCACAGATACGCAGTATTTT. Its translation is CASSSQVTATSTDTQYF.

The chain recombines TRBV21-1 with TRBJ1-5; the D call in the table, TRBD1, was not verified against the DNA. TRBV21-1 is termed a pseudogene. The CDR3 contains 22 residues. The chain's CDR3 is CASSKGMAAVGTGERGDQPQHF. In DNA form, the CDR3 reads TGTGCCAGCAGCAAAGGGATGGCAGCAGTAGGGACAGGGGAGAGGGGGGATCAGCCCCAGCATTTT.

The genes are TRBV9 and TRBJ2-3, with D possibly TRBD1 on 5 matching bases. The CDR3 is made up of 14 amino acids. Trimming removed 3 bases from V and 3 bases from J, with 11 bases in between. CDR1 SGDLS and CDR2 YYNGEE come from the germline V gene. CDR3 region: CASSETPGTDTQYF. CDR3 sequence (DNA): TGTGCCAGCAGCGAGACCCCAGGGACAGATACGCAGTATTTT.

This chain links TRBV12-5 with TRBJ2-7; D unresolved. The CDR3 contains 11 residues. V was pared by 8 bases and J by 3 bases, with 8 bases between. The germline gives CDR1 LGHNT, CDR2 FRNRAP. The CDR3, as DNA: TGTGCTAGTTCTTCCGGCTACGAGCAGTACTTC. This gives the protein CASSSGYEQYF.

The genes are TRBV11-2 and TRBJ1-4; D might be TRBD1 (5 bases). Germline V gene sequence: CDR1 SGHAT, CDR2 FQNNGV. The CDR3 spans 16 residues. Trimming left V 5 bases short and J 0 bases short, with 13 bases between. CDR3 nucleotide sequence: TGTGCCAGCAGCCCCCCACAGGCCTCAACTAATGAAAAACTGTTTTTT. Protein: CASSPPQASTNEKLFF.

The chain has TRBV7-3 and TRBJ1-5; 7 bases match TRBD1. Trimming cost V 5 bases and J 0 bases; bases outside gene matches: 4. The germline V gene encodes CDR1 SGHTA and CDR2 FQGTGA. This CDR3 contains 15 residues. The CDR3 spells CASSTQGVSNQPQHF. CDR3 coding DNA: TGTGCCAGCAGCACGCAGGGGGTTAGCAATCAGCCCCAGCATTTT. Full variable domain (outside the CDR3, taken from reference TRBV7-3 and TRBJ1-5): GAGVSQTPSNKVTEKGKYVELRCDPISGHTALYWYRQSLGQGPEFLIYFQGTGAADDSGLPNDRFFAVRPEGSVSTLKIQRTERGDSAVYLCASSTQGVSNQPQHFGDGTRLSIL.

This chain uses TRBV28 with TRBJ2-5, with 7 bases fitting TRBD1. Trimming took 4 bases from V and 4 from J; bases not matched to a gene: 6. Germline V gene lookup returns CDR1 MDHEN and CDR2 SYDVKM. The CDR3 loop spans 14 amino acids. The CDR3 spells CASSSRQGGETQYF. CDR3 DNA sequence: TGTGCCAGCAGTTCTCGACAGGGTGGAGAGACCCAGTACTTC.

The chain links TRBV5-4 to TRBJ1-1, with 7 bases identical to TRBD1. V shed 4 bases and J 10 bases; nucleotides not matched to a gene: 16. Germline CDR1 and CDR2: SGHNT and YYREEE (reference sequence). The CDR3 length is 15 residues. Written as DNA, the CDR3 is TGTGCCAGCAGCGGAACAGGGGAAAAGGTCGCTGGAGCTTTCTTT. Translated: CASSGTGEKVAGAFF.